Below, one TCR beta chain is given with its context. Its antigen is undetermined. The data derive from a study of cytomegalovirus exposure and HLA in healthy donors. Broader study findings: Many donors carried some public TCRs, although rarity characterized most TCR sequences. A subsequent analysis found that TCR clusters from the first cohort also tended to co-occur in the roughly 120 validation repertoires, with around 94% of cluster scores above 0.

A roughly 120-subject validation cohort, separate from the 666-subject first cohort, supplied the donors. Data came from immunoSEQ multiplex PCR; TCRdb stores just in-frame clones and leaves some out. Of 150,000 to 200,000 clones in the sample, around 85% are singletons; the top ten hold about 16%. CDR1 SGHRS and CDR2 YFSETQ come from the germline V gene. V lost 2 bases, J lost 5 bases, and 2 bases stayed unmatched. CDR3 size: 15 residues. The specimen was PBMCs. This chain links TRBV5-1 with TRBJ2-1; 12 nucleotides line up with TRBD2. This clonotype was sampled from a man younger than 35 in good health and CMV-seropositive. Here the CDR3 DNA reads TGCGCCAGCAGCTTAACTAGCGGGAGGCACAATGAGCAGTTCTTC. This gives the protein CASSLTSGRHNEQFF. The complete variable domain, with remaining parts taken from reference TRBV5-1 and TRBJ2-1, reads KAGVTQTPRYLIKTRGQQVTLSCSPISGHRSVSWYQQTPGQGLQFLFEYFSETQRNKGNFPGRFSGRQFSNSRSEMNVSTLELGDSALYLCASSLTSGRHNEQFFGPGTRLTVL.